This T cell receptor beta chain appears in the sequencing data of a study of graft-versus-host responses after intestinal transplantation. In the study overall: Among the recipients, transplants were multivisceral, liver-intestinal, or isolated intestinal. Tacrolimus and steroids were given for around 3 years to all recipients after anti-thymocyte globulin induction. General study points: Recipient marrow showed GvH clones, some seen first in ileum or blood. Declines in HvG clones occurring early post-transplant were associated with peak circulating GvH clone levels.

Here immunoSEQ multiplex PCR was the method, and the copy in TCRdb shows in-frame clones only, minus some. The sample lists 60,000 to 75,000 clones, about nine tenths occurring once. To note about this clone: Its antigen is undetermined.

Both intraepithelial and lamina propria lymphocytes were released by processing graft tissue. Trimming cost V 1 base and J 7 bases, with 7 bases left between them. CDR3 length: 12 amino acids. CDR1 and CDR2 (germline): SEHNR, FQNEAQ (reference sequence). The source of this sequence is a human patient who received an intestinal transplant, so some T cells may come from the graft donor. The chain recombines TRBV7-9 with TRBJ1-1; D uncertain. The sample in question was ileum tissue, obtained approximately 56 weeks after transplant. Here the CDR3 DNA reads TGTGCCAGCAGCTTAGTCTCAAGTGAAGCTTTCTTT. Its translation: CASSLVSSEAFF.